This T cell receptor (beta chain) is drawn from a study of blood T cells in healthy people across ages. Overall study results and limits: With age, beta diversity per million T cells declined roughly linearly, significantly by about 37.

Each donor had 7.5 to 10 milliliters of peripheral blood drawn. For the second PCR, which ran for roughly 6 to 11 cycles, a sample-barcoded 5' primer and a J-beta primer mix were used. Each cDNA molecule received a tag from a template-switch adaptor that had 12 random nucleotides. TCRdb re-analysed the 5' RACE reads in MiXCR, keeping a single row per CDR3 protein. Here the sample spans around 600,000 distinct CDR3 sequences, around 48% being singletons. This clonotype was recorded a few times. The antigen is not known. The V gene lost 0 bases and the J gene lost 4 bases, with 9 bases spanning the gap. CDR1 and CDR2 from the germline V gene are MGHRA and YSYEKL. There are 14 residues in the CDR3.

The genes are TRBV4-1 and TRBJ1-2, with D possibly TRBD1 on 5 matching bases. Sequenced: blood. This clonotype was obtained from a man older than 75 in good health. Written as DNA, the CDR3 is TGCGCCAGCAGCCAAGATCCGGGGCCCTATGGCTACACCTTC. Its translation: CASSQDPGPYGYTF.